Here is one T cell receptor (beta chain) with its context. The antigen remains unidentified. Trimming took 8 bases from V and 4 from J, leaving 14 bases between them. Germline CDR1 MNHEY, CDR2 SVGAGI. This CDR3 has 13 residues. The sample is drawn from a study of OX40 agonist ivuxolimab in advanced cancers. Study-wide background: Partial responses occurred in Three dose-escalation patients, one with hepatocellular carcinoma and two with cutaneous melanoma.

Study results and limitations: Certain nonresponding patients likewise had low normalized T-cell clonal expansion. CD8+ T cells averaged more expanded clones than CD4+.

Measured with immunoSEQ multiplex PCR; TCRdb has only the in-frame clones, and not every one. The sample has 82,000 or so clones, around 90% seen once. V and J are TRBV6-5 and TRBJ2-5; no clear D. This sequence originates from an adult with an advanced solid tumor such as melanoma, head and neck, liver or kidney cancer. The material sequenced was CD4+ or CD8+ T cells sorted from blood, taken in a trial of the OX40 agonist ivuxolimab. The CDR3 DNA reads TGTGCCAGCGAGTCCCCTCCCCGAGAGACCCAGTACTTC. This gives the protein CASESPPRETQYF.